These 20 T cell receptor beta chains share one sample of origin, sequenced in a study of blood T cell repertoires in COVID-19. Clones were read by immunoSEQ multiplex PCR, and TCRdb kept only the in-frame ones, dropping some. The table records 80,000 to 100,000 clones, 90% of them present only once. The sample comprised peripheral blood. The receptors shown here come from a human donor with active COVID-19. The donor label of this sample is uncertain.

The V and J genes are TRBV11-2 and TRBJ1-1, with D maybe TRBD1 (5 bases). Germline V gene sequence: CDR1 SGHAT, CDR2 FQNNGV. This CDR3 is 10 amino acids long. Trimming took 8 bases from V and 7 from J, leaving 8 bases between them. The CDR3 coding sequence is TGTGCCAGCGGTGACAGTGAAGCTTTCTTT. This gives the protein CASGDSEAFF.

CDR3 residues: CASSLFVGGPTDTQYF. CDR3 sequence (DNA): TGTGCCAGCAGCTTGTTTGTGGGGGGTCCGACAGATACGCAGTATTTT. The chain links TRBV5-6 to TRBJ2-3, with a possible D match to TRBD2 (6 bases). Germline V gene lookup returns CDR1 SGHDT and CDR2 YYEEEE. Trimming took 1 base from V and 3 from J, leaving 15 bases between them. This CDR3 has 16 amino acids.

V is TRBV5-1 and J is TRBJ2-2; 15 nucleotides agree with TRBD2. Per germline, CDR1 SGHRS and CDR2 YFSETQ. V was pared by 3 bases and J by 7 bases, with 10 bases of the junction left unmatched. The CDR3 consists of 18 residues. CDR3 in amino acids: CASSSGLAGGPYGGELFF. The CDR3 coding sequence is TGCGCCAGCAGCTCTGGACTAGCGGGGGGGCCGTATGGCGGGGAGCTGTTTTTT.

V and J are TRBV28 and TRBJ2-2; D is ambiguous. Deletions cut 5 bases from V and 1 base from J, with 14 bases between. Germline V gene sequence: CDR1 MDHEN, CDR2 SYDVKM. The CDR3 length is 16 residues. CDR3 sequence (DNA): TGTGCCAGCAGTAGCCCGGCCGCAGGGAACACCGGGGAGCTGTTTTTT. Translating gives CASSSPAAGNTGELFF.

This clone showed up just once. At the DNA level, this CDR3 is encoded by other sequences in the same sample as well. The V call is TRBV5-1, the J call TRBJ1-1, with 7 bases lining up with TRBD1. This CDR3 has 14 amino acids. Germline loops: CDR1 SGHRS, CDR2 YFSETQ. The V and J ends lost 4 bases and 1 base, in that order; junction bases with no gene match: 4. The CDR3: CASSPGTANTEAFF. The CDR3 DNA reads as TGCGCCAGCAGCCCTGGGACAGCGAACACTGAAGCTTTCTTT.

The CDR3 here is CASSYSRSLSSYEQYF. For the CDR3, the DNA is TGTGCCAGCAGTTACTCGAGATCCCTGAGCTCCTACGAGCAGTACTTC. The chain employs TRBV6-2 or TRBV6-3 and TRBJ2-7, with D uncertain. Germline CDR1 is MNHEY and CDR2 is SVGEGT. Trimming removed 0 bases at V and 0 bases at J, with 12 bases between. The CDR3 covers 16 residues.

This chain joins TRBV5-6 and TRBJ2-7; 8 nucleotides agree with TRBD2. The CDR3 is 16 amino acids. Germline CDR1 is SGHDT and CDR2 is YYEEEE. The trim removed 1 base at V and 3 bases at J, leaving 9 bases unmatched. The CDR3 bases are TGTGCCAGCAGCTTGCTGTGGCGGGGGGCGAACTACGAGCAGTACTTC. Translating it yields CASSLLWRGANYEQYF.

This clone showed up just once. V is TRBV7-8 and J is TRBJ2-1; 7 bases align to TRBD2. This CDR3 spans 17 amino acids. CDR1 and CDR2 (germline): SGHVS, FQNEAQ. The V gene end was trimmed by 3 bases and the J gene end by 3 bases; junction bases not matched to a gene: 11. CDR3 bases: TGTGCCAGCAGCTTTCTAAAGGGACTATTCGACTACAATGAGCAGTTCTTC. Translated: CASSFLKGLFDYNEQFF.

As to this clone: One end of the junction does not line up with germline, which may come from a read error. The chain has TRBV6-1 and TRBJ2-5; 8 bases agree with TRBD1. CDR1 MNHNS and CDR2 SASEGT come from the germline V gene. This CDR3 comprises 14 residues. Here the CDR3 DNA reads TGTGCCAGCAGGGAAGACAGGGGACGAGAGACCCAGTACTTC. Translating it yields CASREDRGRETQYF.

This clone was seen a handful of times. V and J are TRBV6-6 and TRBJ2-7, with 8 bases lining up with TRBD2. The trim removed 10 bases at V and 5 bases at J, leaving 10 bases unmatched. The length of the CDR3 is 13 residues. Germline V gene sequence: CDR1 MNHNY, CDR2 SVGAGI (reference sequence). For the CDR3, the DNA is TGTGCCACCGGGGGGGACCCAGGCCACGAGCAGTACTTC. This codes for CATGGDPGHEQYF.

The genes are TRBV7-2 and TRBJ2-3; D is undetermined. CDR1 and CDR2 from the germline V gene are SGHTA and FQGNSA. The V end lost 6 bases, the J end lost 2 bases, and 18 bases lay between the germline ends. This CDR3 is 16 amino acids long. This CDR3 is CASRSRWATLTDTQYF. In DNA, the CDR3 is TGTGCCAGCAGGTCTCGGTGGGCCACCCTCACAGATACGCAGTATTTT.

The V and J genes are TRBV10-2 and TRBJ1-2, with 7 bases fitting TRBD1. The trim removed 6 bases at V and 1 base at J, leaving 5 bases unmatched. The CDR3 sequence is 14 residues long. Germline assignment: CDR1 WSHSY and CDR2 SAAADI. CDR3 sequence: CASSPGQINYGYTF. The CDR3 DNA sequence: TGCGCCAGCAGCCCGGGACAGATTAACTATGGCTACACCTTC.

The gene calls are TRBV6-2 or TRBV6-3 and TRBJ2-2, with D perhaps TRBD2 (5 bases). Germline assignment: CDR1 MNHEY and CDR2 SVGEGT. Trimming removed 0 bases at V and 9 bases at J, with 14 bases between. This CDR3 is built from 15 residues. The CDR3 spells CASSYSGRRSRELFF. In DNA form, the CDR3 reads TGTGCCAGCAGTTACTCTGGCAGGAGGTCGCGGGAGCTGTTTTTT.

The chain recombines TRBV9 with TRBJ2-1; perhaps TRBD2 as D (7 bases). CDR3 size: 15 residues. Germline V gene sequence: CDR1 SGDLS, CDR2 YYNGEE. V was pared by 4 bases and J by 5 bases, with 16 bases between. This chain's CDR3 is CASSPLAGANNEQFF. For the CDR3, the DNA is TGTGCCAGCAGCCCTCTTGCGGGGGCTAACAATGAGCAGTTCTTC.

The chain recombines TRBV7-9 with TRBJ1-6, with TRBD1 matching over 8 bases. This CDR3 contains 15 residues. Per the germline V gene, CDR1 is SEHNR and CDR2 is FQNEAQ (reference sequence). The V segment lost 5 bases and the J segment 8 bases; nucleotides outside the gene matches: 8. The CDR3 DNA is TGTGCCAGCAGCCACCACCGACAGGGGTATTCACCCCTCCACTTT. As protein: CASSHHRQGYSPLHF.

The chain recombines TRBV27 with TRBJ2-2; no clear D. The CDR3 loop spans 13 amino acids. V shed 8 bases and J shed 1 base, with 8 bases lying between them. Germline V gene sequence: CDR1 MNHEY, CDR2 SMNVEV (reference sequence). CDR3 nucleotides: TGTGCCAGCCGTCAACTGAACACCGGGGAGCTGTTTTTT. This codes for CASRQLNTGELFF.

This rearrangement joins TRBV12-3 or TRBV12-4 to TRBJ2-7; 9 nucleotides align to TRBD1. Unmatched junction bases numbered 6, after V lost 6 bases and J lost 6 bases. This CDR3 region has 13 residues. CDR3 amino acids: CASRIDRGSEQYF. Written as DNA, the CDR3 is TGTGCCAGCAGAATCGACAGGGGGAGCGAGCAGTACTTC.

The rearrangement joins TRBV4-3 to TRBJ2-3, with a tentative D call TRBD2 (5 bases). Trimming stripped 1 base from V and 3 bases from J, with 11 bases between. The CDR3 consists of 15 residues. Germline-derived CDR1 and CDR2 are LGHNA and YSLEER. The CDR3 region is CASSQGRADTDTQYF. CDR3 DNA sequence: TGCGCCAGCAGCCAAGGGCGGGCGGATACAGATACGCAGTATTTT.

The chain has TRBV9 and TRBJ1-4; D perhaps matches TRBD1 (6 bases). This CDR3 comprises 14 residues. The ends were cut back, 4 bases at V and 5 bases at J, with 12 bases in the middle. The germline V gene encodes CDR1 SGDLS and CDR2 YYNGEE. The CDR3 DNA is TGTGCCAGCAGCTCAGGACAGCGAAATGAAAAACTGTTTTTT. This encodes CASSSGQRNEKLFF.

The CDR3 is CASNLAQEQYF. The CDR3 DNA sequence: TGTGCCAGCAATTTAGCGCAAGAGCAGTACTTC. The chain uses TRBV21-1 and TRBJ2-7; the table's D call, TRBD2, was not checked against the DNA. TRBV21-1 is given as a pseudogene. The CDR3 extends over 11 amino acids.